This T cell receptor beta chain was captured in a study of blood T cell repertoires in COVID-19. Source study methods: Quantification of nucleated cells was approximated via reference gene primer amplification. The table came from immunoSEQ multiplex PCR; TCRdb's copy has only in-frame clones and leaves some out. The V and J calls and clone size are taken from that table; D and trimming were inferred from the DNA. The sample comprises 110,000 or so clones, roughly three quarters of which are singletons, and roughly 7.9% rests with the top ten. The germline gives CDR1 SGHAT, CDR2 FQDESV (reference sequence). This CDR3 has 14 residues. V was pared by 5 bases and J by 2 bases, with 5 bases of the junction left unmatched.

The rearrangement joins TRBV11-1 to TRBJ2-7; 8 positions agree with TRBD1. Material for sequencing was peripheral blood. The receptor was isolated from a human donor in a cohort sampled during active COVID-19. For the CDR3, the DNA is TGTGCCAGCAGCCGGCCAGGGGGCCCCTACGAGCAGTACTTC. It specifies CASSRPGGPYEQYF. Combining the CDR3 with reference TRBV11-1 and TRBJ2-7 gives the whole variable domain EAEVAQSPRYKITEKSQAVAFWCDPISGHATLYWYRQILGQGPELLVQFQDESVVDDSQLPKDRFSAERLKGVDSTLKIQPAELGDSAMYLCASSRPGGPYEQYFGPGTRLTVT.